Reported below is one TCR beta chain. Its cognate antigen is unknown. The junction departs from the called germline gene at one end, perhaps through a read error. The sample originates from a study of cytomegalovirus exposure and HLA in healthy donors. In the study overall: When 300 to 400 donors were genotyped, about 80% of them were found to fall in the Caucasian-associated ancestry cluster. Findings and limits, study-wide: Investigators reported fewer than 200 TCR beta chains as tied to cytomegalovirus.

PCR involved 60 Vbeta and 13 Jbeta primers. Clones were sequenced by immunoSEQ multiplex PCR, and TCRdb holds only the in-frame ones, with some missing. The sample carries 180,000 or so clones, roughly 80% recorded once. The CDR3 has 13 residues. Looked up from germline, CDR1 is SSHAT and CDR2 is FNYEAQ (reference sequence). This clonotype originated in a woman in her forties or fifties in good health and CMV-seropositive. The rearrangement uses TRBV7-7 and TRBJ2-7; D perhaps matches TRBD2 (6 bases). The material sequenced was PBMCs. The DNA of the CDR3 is TGTGCTAGCAGCGGCTTTGCGGGGACCGAGCAGTACTTC. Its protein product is CASSGFAGTEQYF. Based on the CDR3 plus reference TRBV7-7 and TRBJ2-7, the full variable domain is GAGVSQSPRYKVTKRGQDVTLRCDPISSHATLYWYQQALGQGPEFLTYFNYEAQPDKSGLPSDRFSAERPEGSISTLTIQRTEQRDSAMYRCASSGFAGTEQYFGPGTRLTVT.